This T cell receptor beta chain was retrieved from a study of beta chain features in type 1 diabetes. Points from the study as a whole: More deletions and fewer insertions at VDJ junctions were seen in type 1 diabetes patients. Shorter TCRB CDR3s, moderately but significantly so, marked every one of the four CD4+ subsets in Type 1 diabetes patients.

For this clone: The antigen remains undetermined.

Expressed TCRB transcripts were sequenced, since all the RNA that had been isolated was reverse transcribed. Assay used: immunoSEQ multiplex PCR; TCRdb lists only in-frame clones, some missing. Of 680,000 or so clones in the sample, around an eighth were seen once. With V trimmed by 6 bases and J by 2 bases, 12 bases remained unmatched. CDR1 MDHEN and CDR2 SYDVKM come from the germline V gene. CDR3 length: 17 amino acids. Via CD45RO/CCR7/CD25/CD127/CD95/CD27, cells of the CD4+ naive, central memory, regulatory and stem cell-like memory subsets were sorted. The clonotype originates from a man younger than 35 with type 1 diabetes. Sequenced: naive CD4+ T cells from blood. The V call is TRBV28, the J call TRBJ2-7; 11 positions agree with TRBD2. The CDR3 protein is CASRLDLAGGPTYEQYF. Written as DNA, the CDR3 is TGTGCCAGCAGACTCGACCTAGCGGGGGGCCCTACCTACGAGCAGTACTTC.